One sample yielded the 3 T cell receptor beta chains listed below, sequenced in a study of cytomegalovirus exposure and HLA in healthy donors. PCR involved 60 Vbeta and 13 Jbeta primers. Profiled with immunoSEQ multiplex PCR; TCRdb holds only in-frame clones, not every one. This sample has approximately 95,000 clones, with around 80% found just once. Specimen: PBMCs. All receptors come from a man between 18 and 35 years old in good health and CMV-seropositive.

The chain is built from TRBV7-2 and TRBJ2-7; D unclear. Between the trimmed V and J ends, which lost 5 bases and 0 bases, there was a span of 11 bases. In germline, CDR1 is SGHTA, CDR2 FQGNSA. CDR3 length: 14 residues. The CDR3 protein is CASSATRNSYEQYF. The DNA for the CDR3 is TGTGCCAGCAGCGCAACAAGAAACTCCTACGAGCAGTACTTC.

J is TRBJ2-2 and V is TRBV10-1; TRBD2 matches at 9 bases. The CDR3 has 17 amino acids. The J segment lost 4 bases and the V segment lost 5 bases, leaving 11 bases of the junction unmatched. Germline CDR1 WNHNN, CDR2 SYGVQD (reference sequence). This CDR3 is CASSTSGSHSGTGELFF. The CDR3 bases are TGCGCCAGCAGTACTAGCGGGTCCCACTCGGGCACCGGGGAGCTGTTTTTT.

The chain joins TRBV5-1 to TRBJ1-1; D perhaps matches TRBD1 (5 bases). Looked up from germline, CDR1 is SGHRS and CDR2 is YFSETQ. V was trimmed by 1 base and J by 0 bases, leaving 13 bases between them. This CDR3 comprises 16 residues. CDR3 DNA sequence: TGCGCCAGCAGCTTGCCAGGGTCGAGCATGAACACTGAAGCTTTCTTT. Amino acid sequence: CASSLPGSSMNTEAFF.